Shown below are 28 T cell receptor beta chains from a single sample sequenced in a study of blood T cell repertoires in COVID-19. Clones were sequenced by immunoSEQ multiplex PCR, and TCRdb holds only the in-frame ones, with some missing. The repertoire has 45,000 to 60,000 clones, approximately 85% of them found once; the top ten carry around 14%. Sequenced input: peripheral blood. These receptors originate from a human donor with acute or convalescent COVID-19. The donor label of this sample is uncertain.

The chain carries TRBV6-8 and TRBJ2-3, with 11 bases that match TRBD2. After removal of 0 bases from V and 6 bases from J, the junction contained 26 bases not matched to a gene. The germline CDR1 and CDR2 sequences are MNHGY and SAAAGT. The CDR3 loop spans 23 amino acids. The CDR3 region has the DNA TGTGCCAGCAGTTACTCCCCTCCTTGCCCGCCCATAACTAGCGGGAGAGCCTCGGATACGCAGTATTTT. This translates into CASSYSPPCPPITSGRASDTQYF.

The CDR3 spells CASSSGVGEGQYF. The CDR3 DNA reads TGTGCCAGCAGCTCAGGGGTAGGAGAGGGGCAGTACTTC. This chain links TRBV2 with TRBJ2-7, with TRBD1 as a possible D gene (6 bases). The ends were cut back, 6 bases at V and 9 bases at J, with 18 bases in the middle. Per the germline V gene, CDR1 is SNHLY and CDR2 is FYNNEI. There are 13 residues in the CDR3.

This clone was seen only once. The genes are TRBV10-3 and TRBJ2-2; D remains ambiguous. Germline V gene data show CDR1 as ENHRY and CDR2 as SYGVKD. There are 14 residues in the CDR3. V shed 3 bases and J shed 3 bases, with 8 bases lying between them. This chain's CDR3 is CAISEIVDTGELFF. CDR3 DNA sequence: TGTGCCATCAGTGAAATAGTCGACACCGGGGAGCTGTTTTTT.

The rearrangement joins TRBV21-1 to TRBJ2-3; the tabulated D call, TRBD2, remains unverified against the DNA. TRBV21-1 corresponds to a pseudogene. This CDR3 is 16 amino acids long. CDR3 coding DNA: TGTGCCAGCAGCAAAGCGGAAGACCGGGAAAAAATTACGCAGTATTTT. Its protein product is CASSKAEDREKITQYF.

The CDR3 DNA reads TGTGCCAGCACCCCTCCGTCCGGCTCGGGGGAAAACGCAGATACGCAGTATTTT. Residues: CASTPPSGSGENADTQYF. The rearrangement links TRBV28 to TRBJ2-3, with TRBD2 as a possible D gene (6 bases). The CDR3 extends over 18 amino acids. CDR1 MDHEN and CDR2 SYDVKM come from the germline V gene. V gave up 7 bases and J gave up 4 bases, with 27 bases separating them.

This clone was picked up a small number of times. The chain couples TRBV11-3 to TRBJ2-5; D unresolved. The CDR3 is 14 residues long. The germline V gene has CDR1 SGHNT and CDR2 YENEEA. Trimming shortened V by 5 bases and J by 4 bases, and 14 bases separated the two germline ends. The CDR3 coding sequence is TGTGCCAGCAGCAAAAGTATCAGTGGAGAGACCCAGTACTTC. Protein product: CASSKSISGETQYF.

Only one count was recorded for this clone. The chain uses TRBV10-2 and TRBJ2-4, with D possibly matching TRBD2 (6 bases). The CDR3 is made up of 18 amino acids. V was clipped by 0 bases and J by 0 bases, with 15 bases between them. Germline CDR1 WSHSY, CDR2 SAAADI. CDR3 DNA sequence: TGCGCCAGCAGTGAGTCGAGTTGGGACTCCCTAGCCAAAAACATTCAGTACTTC. Translating it yields CASSESSWDSLAKNIQYF.

The chain employs TRBV4-1 and TRBJ2-7; 8 bases fit TRBD2. This CDR3 comprises 16 residues. Trimming removed 1 base from V and 6 bases from J; junction bases left unmatched: 11. Germline values: CDR1 MGHRA, CDR2 YSYEKL. As DNA, the CDR3 is TGCGCCAGCAGCCAAGCCCCGGGACTAGGGGGATTCGAGCAGTACTTC. Protein sequence: CASSQAPGLGGFEQYF.

CDR3 sequence reads: CASRRDRSNQPQHF. CDR3 DNA: TGTGCCAGCAGAAGGGACAGGAGCAATCAGCCCCAGCATTTT. The V gene is TRBV6-5, the J gene TRBJ1-5; 8 bases align to TRBD1. The CDR3 totals 14 residues. Trimming cost V 6 bases and J 1 base; bases outside gene matches: 2. Germline V gives CDR1 MNHEY, CDR2 SVGAGI.

This clone showed up just once. The genes are TRBV7-8 and TRBJ2-7, with 8 bases that match TRBD2. Germline V gives CDR1 SGHVS, CDR2 FQNEAQ. CDR3 length: 13 amino acids. Trimming removed 1 base from V and 6 bases from J; junction bases left unmatched: 2. In DNA, the CDR3 is TGTGCCAGCAGCTTAGGGACTAGCACCGAGCAGTACTTC. Translation gives CASSLGTSTEQYF.

The chain couples TRBV9 to TRBJ2-4; possibly TRBD2 for D (6 bases). Germline values: CDR1 SGDLS, CDR2 YYNGEE. This CDR3 has 14 amino acids. With 4 bases removed from V and 8 bases from J, the gap between germline ends came to 16 bases. As DNA, the CDR3 is TGTGCCAGCAGCAAAAGACCTGGCGGGGACATTCAGTACTTC. Its protein is CASSKRPGGDIQYF.

The rearrangement joins TRBV7-6 to TRBJ2-5, with 9 bases matching TRBD1. V lost 5 bases to trimming and J lost 2 bases; unmatched junction nucleotides: 9. CDR3 size: 16 residues. Germline-derived CDR1 and CDR2 are SGHVS and FNYEAQ. CDR3 residues: CASSPRQTGGQETQYF. CDR3 nucleotides: TGTGCCAGCAGCCCACGGCAGACAGGGGGGCAAGAGACCCAGTACTTC.

This clone was observed a single time. CDR3 protein: CATSDLVRNTGELFF. The DNA for the CDR3 is TGTGCCACCAGTGATTTGGTTAGGAACACCGGGGAGCTGTTTTTT. The rearrangement uses TRBV24-1 and TRBJ2-2; no clear D gene. V was shortened by 0 bases and J by 1 base, with 5 bases between the two germline ends. Per germline, CDR1 KGHDR and CDR2 SFDVKD. The CDR3 length is 15 residues.

V and J are TRBV3-1 (or the pseudogene TRBV3-2) and TRBJ2-3; a weak D match, TRBD1 (5 bases). V lost 0 bases and J lost 8, with 21 bases in between. The germline gives CDR1 LGHDT, CDR2 YNNKEL (reference sequence). The CDR3 extends over 17 amino acids. The CDR3 loop reads CASSQEGLWAGGATQYF. The CDR3 nucleotides are TGTGCCAGCAGCCAAGAGGGCCTCTGGGCCGGTGGGGCTACGCAGTATTTT.

The chain employs TRBV7-6 and TRBJ1-2; D is perhaps TRBD1 (5 bases). Germline V gene data show CDR1 as SGHVS and CDR2 as FNYEAQ. V was shortened by 0 bases and J by 8 bases, with 10 bases between the two germline ends. CDR3 length equals 13 residues. The CDR3 region has the DNA TGTGCCAGCAGCTTAGCAGGGGAAGGAGGCTACACCTTC. It translates to CASSLAGEGGYTF.

The chain joins TRBV29-1 to TRBJ1-4; 11 nucleotides line up with TRBD1. V trimming: 6 bases; J trimming: 8 bases; junction bases outside the gene matches: 5. The CDR3 is made up of 13 amino acids. Germline V CDR1 and CDR2: SQVTM, ANQGSEA. In DNA form, the CDR3 reads TGCAGCGTGACCGGGACAGGGGGAGAAAAACTGTTTTTT. The encoded protein is CSVTGTGGEKLFF.

V usage is TRBV27 and J usage is TRBJ2-3, with D possibly matching TRBD1 (6 bases). The CDR3 runs to 15 residues. Trimming took 4 bases from V and 3 from J, leaving 14 bases between them. CDR1 is MNHEY and CDR2 is SMNVEV in the germline V gene (reference sequence). The CDR3 sequence: CASSYQGMTTDTQYF. In nucleotides, the CDR3 is TGTGCCAGCAGTTATCAGGGGATGACGACAGATACGCAGTATTTT.

V usage is TRBV7-9 and J usage is TRBJ2-7, with TRBD2 matching over 11 bases. The CDR3 contains 18 residues. Germline CDR1 and CDR2: SEHNR and FQNEAQ (reference sequence). The V and J ends lost 1 base and 1 base, in that order; junction bases with no gene match: 9. CDR3 coding DNA: TGTGCCAGCAGCTTAGACGTAGGGACTAGCGGACGGTCCTACGAGCAGTACTTC. Its translation: CASSLDVGTSGRSYEQYF.

In its sample, this clone was seen once. The chain carries TRBV11-1 and TRBJ2-1; 7 nucleotides match TRBD2. The ends lost 3 bases at V and 4 bases at J; junction bases unmatched: 6. The CDR3 is 15 residues long. Germline V gene lookup returns CDR1 SGHAT and CDR2 FQDESV (reference sequence). CDR3 nucleotide sequence: TGTGCCAGCAGCTTTGATGATAGCGGGTACAATGAGCAGTTCTTC. Translation gives CASSFDDSGYNEQFF.

This clone showed up just a few times. V gene TRBV2 combines with J gene TRBJ1-1, with unresolved D. Germline CDR1 reads SNHLY; CDR2 reads FYNNEI. The CDR3 length is 14 residues. V lost 6 bases, J lost 2 bases, and 13 bases lay in between. The CDR3 here is CASRADSGNTEAFF. DNA of the CDR3: TGTGCCAGCAGGGCGGACTCCGGCAACACTGAAGCTTTCTTT.

The J gene is TRBJ2-1, the V gene TRBV11-3; 8 bases line up with TRBD2. The length of the CDR3 is 15 residues. Germline values: CDR1 SGHNT, CDR2 YENEEA. V gave up 5 bases and J gave up 3 bases; unmatched junction bases: 6. The CDR3, as DNA: TGTGCCAGCAGCCCGGGGGGACTAGACTACAATGAGCAGTTCTTC. It is translated as CASSPGGLDYNEQFF.

This sequence joins TRBV7-9 and TRBJ2-1, with 9 nucleotides matching TRBD2. The CDR3 covers 15 residues. The V gene's germline CDR1 is SEHNR and CDR2 FQNEAQ (reference sequence). The V segment lost 8 bases and the J segment 2 bases; nucleotides outside the gene matches: 7. The CDR3 DNA follows: TGTGCCAGCCCCTCCGCGGGGGGGCCCTACAATGAGCAGTTCTTC. It specifies CASPSAGGPYNEQFF.

The rearrangement links TRBV28 to TRBJ2-1, with TRBD1 matching 8 bases. CDR1 is MDHEN and CDR2 is SYDVKM in the germline V gene. Trimming removed 2 bases from V and 2 bases from J; junction bases left unmatched: 8. This CDR3 contains 17 residues. The CDR3 nucleotides are TGTGCCAGCAGTTTAAGGCGGGACAGGCCGACCTACAATGAGCAGTTCTTC. The encoded protein is CASSLRRDRPTYNEQFF.

The chain employs TRBV18 and TRBJ1-2, with TRBD1 as a possible D gene (5 bases). The V end was cut by 4 bases, the J end by 6 bases, with 15 bases between. The germline CDR1 and CDR2 sequences are KGHSH and LQKENI. The CDR3 runs 14 residues. DNA for the CDR3: TGTGCCAGCTCACAGGGGCAGGGAAGGGATGGCTACACCTTC. This sequence encodes CASSQGQGRDGYTF.

There are a few counts of this clone. The chain couples TRBV2 to TRBJ1-5, with D possibly being TRBD1 (6 bases). Trimming took 3 bases from V and 2 from J, leaving 11 bases between them. The germline gives CDR1 SNHLY, CDR2 FYNNEI. The CDR3 is 15 amino acids. The CDR3 region is CASSEGAGGNQPQHF. The CDR3 DNA reads TGTGCCAGCAGTGAGGGGGCTGGAGGCAATCAGCCCCAGCATTTT.

The chain carries TRBV7-2 and TRBJ2-7; TRBD1 is a possible D gene (6 bases). V shed 8 bases and J shed 5 bases, with 19 bases lying between them. Germline V lookup: CDR1 SGHTA, CDR2 FQGNSA. There are 14 residues in the CDR3. For the CDR3, the DNA is TGTGCCAGCGCAAGGTTCAGGGGACAAAACGAGCAGTACTTC. It encodes CASARFRGQNEQYF.

As DNA, the CDR3 is TGTGCCAGCAGCTCCCCCCGGCGGCCCTCTGGAAACACCATATATTTT. The encoded protein is CASSSPRRPSGNTIYF. The chain couples TRBV11-2 to TRBJ1-3; D is undetermined. V was cut by 4 bases and J by 0 bases, with 13 bases left in between. CDR1 and CDR2 from the germline V gene are SGHAT and FQNNGV. The CDR3 extends over 16 amino acids. The entire variable domain, with the rest obtained from reference TRBV11-2 and TRBJ1-3, is as follows: EAGVAQSPRYKIIEKRQSVAFWCNPISGHATLYWYQQILGQGPKLLIQFQNNGVVDDSQLPKDRFSAERLKGVDSTLKIQPAKLEDSAVYLCASSSPRRPSGNTIYFGEGSWLTVV.

The V and J genes are TRBV5-8 and TRBJ2-3; D ambiguous. This CDR3 is built from 14 residues. The V gene's germline CDR1 is SGHTS and CDR2 YDEGEE. V dropped 4 bases and J dropped 4 bases, with 13 bases sitting between them. This CDR3 reads CASSPQFGPDTQYF. CDR3 bases: TGTGCCAGCAGCCCCCAATTTGGCCCAGATACGCAGTATTTT.